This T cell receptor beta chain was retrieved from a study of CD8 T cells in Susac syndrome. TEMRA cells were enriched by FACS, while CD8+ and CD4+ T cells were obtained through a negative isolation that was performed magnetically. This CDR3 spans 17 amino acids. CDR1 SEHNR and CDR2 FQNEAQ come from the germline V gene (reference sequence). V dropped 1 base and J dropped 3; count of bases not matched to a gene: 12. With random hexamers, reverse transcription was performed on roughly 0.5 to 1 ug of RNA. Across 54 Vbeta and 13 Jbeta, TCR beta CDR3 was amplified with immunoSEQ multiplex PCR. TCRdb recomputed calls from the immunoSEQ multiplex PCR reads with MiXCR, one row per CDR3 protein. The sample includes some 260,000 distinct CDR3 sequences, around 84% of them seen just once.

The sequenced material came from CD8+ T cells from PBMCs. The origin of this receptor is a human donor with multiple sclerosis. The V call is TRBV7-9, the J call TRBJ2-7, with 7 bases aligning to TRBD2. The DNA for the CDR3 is TGTGCCAGCAGCTTAGGGGGGGTAGCGATAGCGGGCTACGAGCAGTACTTC. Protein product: CASSLGGVAIAGYEQYF.